This T cell receptor (beta chain) was found in a study of cytotoxic CD8 clonotypes in ibrutinib-treated CLL. Remarks on this clone: Its antigen remains unknown.

Findings of the study overall: Samples from sustained-remission and progressing patients were taken at different times.

The CDR3 runs to 13 residues. With 6 bases clipped from V and 4 bases from J, the junction kept 1 base outside the gene matches. The germline CDR1 and CDR2 sequences are ENHRY and SYGVKD. Method: immunoSEQ multiplex PCR; TCRdb's copy keeps in-frame clones and lacks some. Here the sample spans roughly 250,000 clones, 60% to 75% being singletons. The material sequenced was PBMCs, taken after 24 months of ibrutinib treatment. The chain couples TRBV10-3 to TRBJ2-3; 10 nucleotides line up with TRBD2. The TCR sequence derives from a human donor with chronic lymphocytic leukemia. The CDR3, as DNA: TGTGCCATCAGCCTAGCGGGAGCAGATACGCAGTATTTT. Its translation: CAISLAGADTQYF.